This TCR beta chain was captured in a study of cytomegalovirus exposure and HLA in healthy donors. General study findings and limits: Judged likely to be a sequencing artifact was a cluster of highly shared sequence variants. A later analysis showed TCR association rates differing by HLA locus, peaking at DRB1 and lowest at HLA-C. When a later analysis was performed, an Asian-associated ancestry cluster reportedly had fewer N-insertions than the roughly 630-donor mean. Later work showed greater clonal expansion in HLA-associated TCR beta chains than in equally common others.

This PCR relied on a set of 60 Vbeta primers and 13 Jbeta primers. Using immunoSEQ multiplex PCR, the repertoire was profiled, and TCRdb retains in-frame clones only, with some absent. The sample has about 110,000 clones, 74% seen once. CDR1 is SGHRS and CDR2 is YFSETQ in the germline V gene. V shed 2 bases, J shed 0 bases, and the junction held 8 bases outside the gene matches. The CDR3 runs to 16 residues. With respect to this clone: Its antigen is still unknown.

The receptor was isolated from a middle-aged man in good health and CMV-seropositive. Source material: PBMCs. The chain has TRBV5-1 and TRBJ2-7; 7 bases align to TRBD1. Here the CDR3 reads CASSFSSDRSSYEQYF. The DNA of the CDR3 is TGCGCCAGCAGCTTCTCCTCGGACAGGAGCTCCTACGAGCAGTACTTC.